The text below deals with one T cell receptor beta chain. The entry originates in a study of blood T cell repertoires in COVID-19. Per the authors' pipeline: Nucleated cell number was recorded as an estimate derived from reference gene primer amplification. The table came from immunoSEQ multiplex PCR; TCRdb's copy has only in-frame clones and leaves some out. The V and J calls and clone size are taken from that table; D and trimming were inferred from the DNA. Of roughly 96,000 clones listed, about 86% are singletons. This clonotype originated in a man in his 60s with acute or convalescent COVID-19. The material sequenced was peripheral blood.

In DNA form, the CDR3 reads TGTGCCAGCAGTTTGAGGGTGAGCTACACCTTC. Translating gives CASSLRVSYTF. The chain has TRBV28 and TRBJ1-2; D is uncertain. This CDR3 comprises 11 residues. Germline V gene sequence: CDR1 MDHEN, CDR2 SYDVKM. Trimming pared 3 bases from V and 9 bases from J, leaving 8 bases between.